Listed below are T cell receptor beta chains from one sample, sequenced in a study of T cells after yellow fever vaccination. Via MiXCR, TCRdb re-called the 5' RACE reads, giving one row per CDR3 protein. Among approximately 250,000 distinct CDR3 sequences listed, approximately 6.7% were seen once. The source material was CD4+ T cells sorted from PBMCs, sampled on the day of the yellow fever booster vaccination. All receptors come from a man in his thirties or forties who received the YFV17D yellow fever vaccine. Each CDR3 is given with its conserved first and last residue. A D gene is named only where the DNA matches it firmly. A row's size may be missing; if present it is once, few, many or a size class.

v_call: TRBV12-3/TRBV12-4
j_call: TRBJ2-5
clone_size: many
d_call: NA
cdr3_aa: CASSQQGGGQETQYF
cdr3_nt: TGTGCCAGCAGTCAGCAGGGGGGAGGGCAAGAGACCCAGTACTTC

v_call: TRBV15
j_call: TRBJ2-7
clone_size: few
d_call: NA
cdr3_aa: CATSRDKGTTNREQYF
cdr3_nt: TGTGCCACCAGCAGAGATAAAGGTACCACGAATAGGGAGCAGTACTTC

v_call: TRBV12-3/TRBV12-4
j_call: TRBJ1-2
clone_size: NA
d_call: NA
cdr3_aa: CASSRVPSRYGYTF
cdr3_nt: TGTGCCAGCAGCAGGGTTCCCTCTCGCTATGGCTACACCTTC

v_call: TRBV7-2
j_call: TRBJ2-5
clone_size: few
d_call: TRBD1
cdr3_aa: CASSLFGDREQETQYF
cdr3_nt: TGTGCCAGCAGCTTATTCGGGGACAGGGAACAAGAGACCCAGTACTTC

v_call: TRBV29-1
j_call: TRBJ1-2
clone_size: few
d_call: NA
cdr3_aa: CSTWGGGRSHGYTF
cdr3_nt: TGCAGCACTTGGGGCGGGGGGCGAAGTCATGGCTACACCTTC

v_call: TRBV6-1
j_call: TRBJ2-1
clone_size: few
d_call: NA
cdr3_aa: CASNTGHEEQFF
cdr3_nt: TGTGCCAGCAATACAGGTCACGAGGAGCAGTTCTTC

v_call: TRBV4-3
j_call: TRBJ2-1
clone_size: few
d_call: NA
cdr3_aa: CASSQQAGGGHEQFF
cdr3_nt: TGCGCCAGCAGCCAGCAAGCGGGTGGCGGGCATGAGCAGTTCTTC

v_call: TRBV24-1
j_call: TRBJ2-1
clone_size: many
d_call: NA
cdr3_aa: CATSDAGPGGYNEQFF
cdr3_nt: TGTGCCACCAGTGATGCGGGGCCGGGTGGGTACAATGAGCAGTTCTTC

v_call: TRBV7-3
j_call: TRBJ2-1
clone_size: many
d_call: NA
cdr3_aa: CASSPLGGGHDEQFF
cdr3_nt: TGTGCCAGCAGCCCCCTCGGTGGGGGCCATGATGAGCAGTTCTTC

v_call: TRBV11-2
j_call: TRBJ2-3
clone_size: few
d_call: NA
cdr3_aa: CASSLNLGTPDTQYF
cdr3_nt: TGTGCCAGCAGCCTCAACCTCGGGACTCCAGATACGCAGTATTTT

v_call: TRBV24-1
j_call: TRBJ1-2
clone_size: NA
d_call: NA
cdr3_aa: CATSDGYGYTF
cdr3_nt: TGTGCCACCAGTGACGGGTATGGCTACACCTTC

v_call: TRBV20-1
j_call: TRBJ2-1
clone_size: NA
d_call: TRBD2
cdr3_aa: CSGEFGRLAGNEQFF
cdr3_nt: TGCAGTGGCGAGTTCGGAAGGCTAGCGGGCAATGAGCAGTTCTTC

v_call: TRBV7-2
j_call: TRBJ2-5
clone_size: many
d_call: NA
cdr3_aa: CASLDPNSVYPETQYF
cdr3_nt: TGTGCCAGCCTGGACCCCAATTCCGTTTATCCGGAGACCCAGTACTTC